The 26 T cell receptor beta chains reported below all come from one sample, sequenced in a study of CD8+ T cells in alopecia areata. Treatment described: oral pan-JAK inhibitor, 5-10 mg twice daily. cDNA reverse transcribed from extracted RNA served as the sequencing template. Measured with immunoSEQ multiplex PCR; TCRdb has only the in-frame clones, and not every one. The sample lists a few hundred thousand clones, 40% to 45% occurring once. Sequences were derived from CD4+ T cells sorted from blood, sampled around week 36, from a patient treated with tofacitinib. The receptors stem from a human donor with alopecia areata.

The chain employs TRBV11-2 and TRBJ1-2; D may be TRBD1 (5 bases). The V gene lost 6 bases and the J gene lost 2 bases, with 10 bases spanning the gap. Germline-derived CDR1 and CDR2 are SGHAT and FQNNGV. The CDR3 has 13 residues. For the CDR3, the DNA is TGTGCCAGCAGTCAGGGACGGAACTATGGCTACACCTTC. It yields the protein CASSQGRNYGYTF. Filled out from reference TRBV11-2 and TRBJ1-2, the complete variable domain reads EAGVAQSPRYKIIEKRQSVAFWCNPISGHATLYWYQQILGQGPKLLIQFQNNGVVDDSQLPKDRFSAERLKGVDSTLKIQPAKLEDSAVYLCASSQGRNYGYTFGSGTRLTVV.

The chain carries TRBV5-1 and TRBJ2-1; 9 nucleotides agree with TRBD1. V lost 6 bases and J lost 7; bases outside the gene matches: 5. This CDR3 comprises 13 residues. Germline CDR1 reads SGHRS; CDR2 reads YFSETQ. The CDR3 sequence is CASNLDRGNEQFF. In DNA, the CDR3 is TGCGCCAGCAATTTGGACAGGGGAAATGAGCAGTTCTTC.

This clone has more than one count but fewer than ten. The chain combines TRBV7-2 with TRBJ2-7; 11 nucleotides match TRBD1. After removal of 5 bases from V and 4 bases from J, the junction contained 7 bases not matched to a gene. This CDR3 has 15 residues. The germline gives CDR1 SGHTA, CDR2 FQGNSA. The CDR3 loop is CASSVAGTGGYEQYF. The CDR3 DNA reads TGTGCCAGCAGCGTCGCCGGGACAGGGGGATACGAGCAGTACTTC.

This chain joins TRBV5-4 and TRBJ2-2; 8 positions agree with TRBD1. The ends lost 4 bases at V and 3 bases at J; junction bases unmatched: 5. CDR1 and CDR2 (germline): SGHNT, YYREEE (reference sequence). The CDR3 spans 15 residues. CDR3 loop: CASSRNRGYTGELFF. The CDR3, as DNA: TGTGCCAGCAGCCGCAACAGGGGGTACACCGGGGAGCTGTTTTTT. Based on the CDR3 plus reference TRBV5-4 and TRBJ2-2, the full variable domain is ETGVTQSPTHLIKTRGQQVTLRCSSQSGHNTVSWYQQALGQGPQFIFQYYREEENGRGNFPPRFSGLQFPNYSSELNVNALELDDSALYLCASSRNRGYTGELFFGEGSRLTVL.

Of note for this clone: Additional DNA sequences in this sample encode the identical CDR3. The V call is TRBV7-2, the J call TRBJ2-3; no clear D. Germline loops: CDR1 SGHTA, CDR2 FQGNSA. V shed 5 bases and J shed 2 bases, with 5 bases lying between them. The CDR3 is 12 amino acids. The CDR3: CASSQITDTQYF. The CDR3 bases are TGTGCCAGCAGCCAGATCACAGATACGCAGTATTTT. Full variable domain (missing parts from reference TRBV7-2 and TRBJ2-3): GAGVSQSPSNKVTEKGKDVELRCDPISGHTALYWYRQSLGQGLEFLIYFQGNSAPDKSGLPSDRFSAERTGGSVSTLTIQRTQQEDSAVYLCASSQITDTQYFGPGTRLTVL.

The chain carries TRBV30 and TRBJ1-1, with 8 nucleotides matching TRBD1. After removal of 8 bases from V and 4 bases from J, the junction contained 6 bases not matched to a gene. The CDR3 is 12 residues long. Germline V gives CDR1 GTSNPN, CDR2 SVGIG (reference sequence). The CDR3 spells CAGDRGGTEAFF. CDR3 sequence (DNA): TGTGCCGGTGACAGGGGTGGCACTGAAGCTTTCTTT. Full variable domain (remainder filled in from reference TRBV30 and TRBJ1-1): SQTIHQWPATLVQPVGSPLSLECTVEGTSNPNLYWYRQAAGRGLQLLFYSVGIGQISSEVPQNLSASRPQDRQFILSSKKLLLSDSGFYLCAGDRGGTEAFFGQGTRLTVV.

This clone turned up a few times. The rearrangement uses TRBV29-1 and TRBJ1-2; TRBD1 might be the D (6 bases). Germline V lookup: CDR1 SQVTM, CDR2 ANQGSEA. There are 12 residues in the CDR3. Deletions cut 5 bases from V and 2 bases from J, with 9 bases between. CDR3 region: CSVQGTNYGYTF. In DNA form, the CDR3 reads TGCAGCGTTCAGGGGACCAACTATGGCTACACCTTC.

In DNA, the CDR3 is TGTGCCAGCAGTGCCACTAGCGGGAGAATCCACGAGCAGTACTTC. It yields the protein CASSATSGRIHEQYF. The V call is TRBV25-1, the J call TRBJ2-7; 11 bases agree with TRBD2. The CDR3 totals 15 residues. From germline, CDR1 is MGHDK and CDR2 SYGVNS. The ends lost 4 bases at V and 5 bases at J; junction bases unmatched: 7.

The chain joins TRBV25-1 to TRBJ1-2; D possibly corresponds to TRBD1 (5 bases). This CDR3 comprises 11 residues. Trimming shortened V by 3 bases and J by 7 bases, and 6 bases separated the two germline ends. Germline loops: CDR1 MGHDK, CDR2 SYGVNS. Here the CDR3 reads CASSEGVGYTF. DNA for the CDR3: TGTGCCAGCAGTGAGGGGGTTGGCTACACCTTC.

In its sample, this clone was seen a few times. This sequence joins TRBV9 and TRBJ1-2, with TRBD1 matching 8 bases. CDR3 length: 12 residues. Germline V gives CDR1 SGDLS, CDR2 YYNGEE. Trimming removed 0 bases from V and 13 bases from J; junction bases left unmatched: 5. CDR3 nucleotides: TGTGCCAGCAGCGTAGCGACAGGGGAACTCACCTTC. Its protein product is CASSVATGELTF.

The chain links TRBV2 to TRBJ2-7, with a weak D call TRBD1 (6 bases). CDR1 is SNHLY, CDR2 FYNNEI, per germline. Trimming shortened V by 4 bases and J by 2 bases, and 9 bases separated the two germline ends. This CDR3 is built from 13 residues. The CDR3 sequence: CASSARGAYEQYF. CDR3 sequence (DNA): TGTGCCAGCAGTGCCAGGGGAGCCTACGAGCAGTACTTC. Full variable domain (outside the CDR3, taken from reference TRBV2 and TRBJ2-7): EPEVTQTPSHQVTQMGQEVILRCVPISNHLYFYWYRQILGQKVEFLVSFYNNEISEKSEIFDDQFSVERPDGSNFTLKIRSTKLEDSAMYFCASSARGAYEQYFGPGTRLTVT.

The chain joins TRBV2 to TRBJ2-7, with 8 positions matching TRBD2. After removal of 5 bases from V and 3 bases from J, the junction contained 21 bases not matched to a gene. The germline V gene encodes CDR1 SNHLY and CDR2 FYNNEI. The CDR3 sequence is 19 residues long. The CDR3 DNA reads TGTGCCAGCAGTTCCCGGCATAGAGAAGGACGGGAGGGCCTCTACGAGCAGTACTTC. It codes for CASSSRHREGREGLYEQYF.

The chain uses TRBV9 and TRBJ2-5, with 9 bases lining up with TRBD2. Germline lookup yields CDR1 SGDLS and CDR2 YYNGEE. Trimming took 3 bases from V and 1 from J; bases not matched to a gene: 13. This CDR3 is built from 18 residues. CDR3 nucleotide sequence: TGTGCCAGCAGCGCAAGGGTAAGCGGGAGGCGGTCCCAAGAGACCCAGTACTTC. Translation: CASSARVSGRRSQETQYF.

This clone has ten or more counts. The chain links TRBV2 to TRBJ1-2; D not certain. Trimming shortened V by 7 bases and J by 3 bases, and 6 bases separated the two germline ends. The CDR3 has 11 residues. CDR1 and CDR2 (germline): SNHLY, FYNNEI. The CDR3 region is CASMADYGYTF. Written as DNA, the CDR3 is TGTGCCAGCATGGCGGACTATGGCTACACCTTC.

This clone came up a few times. The V gene is TRBV10-2, the J gene TRBJ1-4; D gene unclear. The CDR3 extends over 13 amino acids. Germline-derived CDR1 and CDR2 are WSHSY and SAAADI. V was shortened by 7 bases and J by 7 bases, with 13 bases between the two germline ends. The CDR3 DNA reads as TGCGCCAGCACGGGCCGGATGGGTGAAAAACTGTTTTTT. This sequence encodes CASTGRMGEKLFF.

This rearrangement joins TRBV2 to TRBJ2-1; TRBD1 or TRBD2 may be the D gene (5 bases each). Germline V gene sequence: CDR1 SNHLY, CDR2 FYNNEI. The CDR3 has 13 residues. The V gene lost 6 bases and the J gene lost 4 bases, with 10 bases spanning the gap. CDR3 bases: TGTGCCAGCAGCAGGGAGTGGTACAATGAGCAGTTCTTC. It yields the protein CASSREWYNEQFF.

The chain recombines TRBV4-2 with TRBJ2-7; D gene unclear. Germline assignment: CDR1 LGHNA and CDR2 YNFKEQ. The CDR3 totals 13 residues. V dropped 4 bases and J dropped 3 bases, with 10 bases sitting between them. In DNA, the CDR3 is TGTGCCAGCAGCCCGAGTCACGACTACGAGCAGTACTTC. Its protein product is CASSPSHDYEQYF.

The V call is TRBV7-2, the J call TRBJ1-5, with D possibly TRBD1 on 6 matching bases. CDR1 and CDR2 from the germline V gene are SGHTA and FQGNSA. Between the trimmed V and J ends, which lost 3 bases and 7 bases, there was a span of 16 bases. The CDR3 length is 15 residues. CDR3 in amino acids: CASSFDRSPSQPQHF. Here the CDR3 DNA reads TGTGCCAGCAGCTTCGACAGGTCGCCGTCACAGCCCCAGCATTTT.

The J gene is TRBJ1-5, the V gene TRBV6-5; weak D call: TRBD1 (6 bases). The germline CDR1 and CDR2 sequences are MNHEY and SVGAGI. This CDR3 has 13 residues. The V end was cut by 6 bases, the J end by 7 bases, with 13 bases between. CDR3 amino acids: CASRVQGRQPQHF. In nucleotides, the CDR3 is TGTGCCAGCAGGGTACAGGGACGACAGCCCCAGCATTTT.

This chain connects TRBV30 to TRBJ1-1; D unclear. Germline V CDR1 and CDR2: GTSNPN, SVGIG (reference sequence). The CDR3 runs 12 residues. Trimming took 4 bases from V and 6 from J, leaving 12 bases between them. The CDR3 bases are TGTGCCTGGACCGGGCCCCGCGCTGAAGCTTTCTTT. Translating gives CAWTGPRAEAFF. Complete variable domain (other parts from reference TRBV30 and TRBJ1-1): SQTIHQWPATLVQPVGSPLSLECTVEGTSNPNLYWYRQAAGRGLQLLFYSVGIGQISSEVPQNLSASRPQDRQFILSSKKLLLSDSGFYLCAWTGPRAEAFFGQGTRLTVV.

V gene TRBV11-2 combines with J gene TRBJ2-5, with TRBD2 matching over 7 bases. The CDR3 is 17 amino acids. Trimming removed 5 bases from V and 0 bases from J; junction bases left unmatched: 12. Germline loops: CDR1 SGHAT, CDR2 FQNNGV. Written as DNA, the CDR3 is TGTGCCAGCAGCCCCGGTTTTTCTAGCGGAAACCAAGAGACCCAGTACTTC. Its protein is CASSPGFSSGNQETQYF.

The chain has TRBV30 and TRBJ1-3, with TRBD1 matching 8 bases. The junction had 8 bases not matched to a gene; V was cut back by 3 bases and J by 4 bases. This CDR3 has 15 residues. The V gene's germline CDR1 is GTSNPN and CDR2 SVGIG (reference sequence). The CDR3 loop reads CAWSLGQVNGNTIYF. The CDR3 DNA sequence: TGTGCCTGGAGCCTGGGACAGGTTAACGGAAACACCATATATTTT.

This clone was seen a few times. The rearrangement uses TRBV7-2 and TRBJ1-5; D unclear. Deletions cut 0 bases from V and 3 bases from J, with 6 bases between. The CDR3 loop spans 14 amino acids. In germline, CDR1 is SGHTA, CDR2 FQGNSA. The CDR3 protein is CASSLAGPNQPQHF. CDR3 DNA: TGTGCCAGCAGCTTAGCGGGCCCCAATCAGCCCCAGCATTTT.

This clone appeared a single time. The chain links TRBV7-2 to TRBJ1-1; D uncertain. Germline assignment: CDR1 SGHTA and CDR2 FQGNSA. The CDR3 consists of 14 residues. Trimming stripped 7 bases from V and 1 base from J, with 13 bases between. CDR3 DNA sequence: TGTGCCAGCAATTTAGGGAGGCAGAACACTGAAGCTTTCTTT. Residues: CASNLGRQNTEAFF.

This rearrangement joins TRBV27 to TRBJ1-1; a possible D gene is TRBD1 (6 bases). Trimming cost V 8 bases and J 1 base, with 20 bases left between them. The CDR3 length is 16 residues. CDR1 and CDR2 from the germline V gene are MNHEY and SMNVEV (reference sequence). The CDR3 here is CASSSPGGRGNTEAFF. In DNA form, the CDR3 reads TGTGCCAGCTCCTCCCCCGGGGGCAGGGGGAACACTGAAGCTTTCTTT.

This clone occurred a few times. The rearrangement uses TRBV6-6 and TRBJ2-7; D is uncertain. The V and J ends lost 7 bases and 6 bases respectively, with 10 bases between them. CDR1 is MNHNY and CDR2 is SVGAGI in the germline V gene (reference sequence). The length of the CDR3 is 11 residues. For the CDR3, the DNA is TGTGCCAGCAACCGGCAACCCGAGCAGTACTTC. As protein: CASNRQPEQYF.